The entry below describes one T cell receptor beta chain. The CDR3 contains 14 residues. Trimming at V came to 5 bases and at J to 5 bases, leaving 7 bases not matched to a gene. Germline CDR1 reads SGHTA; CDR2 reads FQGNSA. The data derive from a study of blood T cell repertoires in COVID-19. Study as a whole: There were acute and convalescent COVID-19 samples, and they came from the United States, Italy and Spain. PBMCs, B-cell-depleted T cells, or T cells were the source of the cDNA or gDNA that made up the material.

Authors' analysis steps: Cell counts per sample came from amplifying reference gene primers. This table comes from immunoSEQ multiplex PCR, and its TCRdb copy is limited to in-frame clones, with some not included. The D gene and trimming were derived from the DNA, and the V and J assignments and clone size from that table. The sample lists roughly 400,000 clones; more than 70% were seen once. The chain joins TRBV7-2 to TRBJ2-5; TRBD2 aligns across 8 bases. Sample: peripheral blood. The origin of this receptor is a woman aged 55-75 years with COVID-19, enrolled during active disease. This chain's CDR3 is CASSPGTSLETQYF. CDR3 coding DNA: TGTGCCAGCAGCCCCGGGACTAGTTTGGAGACCCAGTACTTC. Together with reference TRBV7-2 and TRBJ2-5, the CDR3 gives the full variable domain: GAGVSQSPSNKVTEKGKDVELRCDPISGHTALYWYRQSLGQGLEFLIYFQGNSAPDKSGLPSDRFSAERTGGSVSTLTIQRTQQEDSAVYLCASSPGTSLETQYFGPGTRLLVL.